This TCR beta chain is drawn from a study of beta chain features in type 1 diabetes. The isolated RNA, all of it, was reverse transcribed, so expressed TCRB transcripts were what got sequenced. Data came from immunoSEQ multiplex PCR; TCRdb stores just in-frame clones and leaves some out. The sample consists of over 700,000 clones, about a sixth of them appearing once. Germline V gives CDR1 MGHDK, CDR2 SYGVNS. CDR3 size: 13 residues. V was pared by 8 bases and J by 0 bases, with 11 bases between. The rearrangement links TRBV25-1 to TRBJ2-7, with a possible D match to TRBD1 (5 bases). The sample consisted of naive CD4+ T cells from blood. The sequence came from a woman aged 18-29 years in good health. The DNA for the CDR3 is TGTGCCAGCGGACACAGGAGCTCCTACGAGCAGTACTTC. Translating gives CASGHRSSYEQYF.